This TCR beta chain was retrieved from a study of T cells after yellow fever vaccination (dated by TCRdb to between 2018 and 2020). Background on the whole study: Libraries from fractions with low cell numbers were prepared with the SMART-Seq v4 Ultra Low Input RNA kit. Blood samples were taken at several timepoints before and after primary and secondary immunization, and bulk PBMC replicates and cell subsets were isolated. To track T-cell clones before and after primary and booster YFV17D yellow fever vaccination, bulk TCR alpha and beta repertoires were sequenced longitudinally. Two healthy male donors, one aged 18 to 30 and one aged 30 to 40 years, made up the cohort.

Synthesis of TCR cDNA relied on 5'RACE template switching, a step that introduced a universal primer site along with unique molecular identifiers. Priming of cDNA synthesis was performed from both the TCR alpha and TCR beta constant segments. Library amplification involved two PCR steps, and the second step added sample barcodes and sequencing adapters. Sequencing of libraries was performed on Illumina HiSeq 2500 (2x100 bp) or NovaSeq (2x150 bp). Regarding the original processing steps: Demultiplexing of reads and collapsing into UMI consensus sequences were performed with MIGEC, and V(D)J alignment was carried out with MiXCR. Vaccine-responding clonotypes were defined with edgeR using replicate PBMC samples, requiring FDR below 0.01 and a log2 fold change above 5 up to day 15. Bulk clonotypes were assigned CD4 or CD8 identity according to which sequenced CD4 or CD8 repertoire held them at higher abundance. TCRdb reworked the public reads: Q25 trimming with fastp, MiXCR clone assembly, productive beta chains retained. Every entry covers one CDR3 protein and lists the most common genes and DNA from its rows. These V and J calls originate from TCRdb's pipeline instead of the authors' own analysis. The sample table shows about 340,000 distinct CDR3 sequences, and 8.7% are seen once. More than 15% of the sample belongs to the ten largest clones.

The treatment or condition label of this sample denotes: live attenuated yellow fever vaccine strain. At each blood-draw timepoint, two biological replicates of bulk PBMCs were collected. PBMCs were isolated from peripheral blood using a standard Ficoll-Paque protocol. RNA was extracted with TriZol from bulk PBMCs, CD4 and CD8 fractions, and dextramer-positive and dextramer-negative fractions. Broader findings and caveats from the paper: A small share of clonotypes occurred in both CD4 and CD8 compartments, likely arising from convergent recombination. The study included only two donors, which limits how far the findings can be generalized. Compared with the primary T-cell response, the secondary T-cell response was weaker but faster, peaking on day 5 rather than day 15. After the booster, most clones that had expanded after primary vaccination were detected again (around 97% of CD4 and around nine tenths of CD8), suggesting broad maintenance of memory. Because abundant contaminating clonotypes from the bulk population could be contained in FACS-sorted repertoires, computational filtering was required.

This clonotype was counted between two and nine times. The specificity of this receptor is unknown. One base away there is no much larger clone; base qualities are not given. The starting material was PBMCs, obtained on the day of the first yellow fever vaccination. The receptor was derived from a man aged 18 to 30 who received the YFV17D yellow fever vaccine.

The CDR3 corresponds to CASSYEANYGYTF. The sequence in DNA is TGTGCCAGCAGTTACGAGGCGAACTATGGCTACACCTTC. The chain is made from TRBV6-2 or TRBV6-3 and TRBJ1-2; no D gene can be assigned with confidence. The germline V gene yields MNHEY for CDR1 and SVGEGT for CDR2. V and J are truncated by 2 bases and 2 bases respectively, leaving an intervening sequence of 6 bases. The CDR3 runs 13 amino acids, cysteine and phenylalanine included. Left in the record is the CDR3 DNA by itself, 39 bases read in frame from the first base.